This T cell receptor beta chain was identified in a study of T cells after yellow fever vaccination. Study background: Some fractions had low cell numbers, and these were prepared with SMART-Seq v4 Ultra Low Input. General observations from the study: Most clones from primary vaccination resurfaced after the booster (nearly 97% CD4, about 91% CD8). Faster peaking, at day 5 versus 15, marked a secondary response that was weaker. Clonotypes appearing in both CD4 and CD8 compartments existed, and their share was small.

TCRdb reanalysed the 5' RACE reads using MiXCR and keeps one entry per CDR3 protein. The sample has about 320,000 distinct CDR3 sequences; approximately 4.3% are singletons. Germline V CDR1 and CDR2: MRHNA, SNTAGT. The CDR3 is 12 amino acids. This clonotype turned up a few times. Its target is unknown. J is TRBJ2-1 and V is TRBV6-4; 9 positions agree with TRBD2. The starting material was PBMCs, obtained 15 days after the yellow fever booster vaccination. This receptor was obtained from a man aged 18 to 29 who received the YFV17D yellow fever vaccine. The CDR3 region is CVSGGSYNEQFF. The CDR3 DNA sequence: TGTGTAAGCGGGGGGTCCTACAATGAGCAGTTCTTC.